The 21 T cell receptor beta chains in this list originate from one sample, sequenced in a study of glioma-infiltrating T cells after dendritic cell vaccination. Here immunoSEQ multiplex PCR was the method, and the copy in TCRdb shows in-frame clones only, minus some. In the table there are 93,000 or so clones, 75% to 85% of which are singletons. Here the sequenced sample was blood, taken before dendritic cell vaccination. The source is a human donor with glioblastoma.

Written as DNA, the CDR3 is TGTGCCAGTAGTATAGCTTCGGACTATGGCTACACCTTC. This translates into CASSIASDYGYTF. The chain carries TRBV19 and TRBJ1-2; D not resolved. Trimming shortened V by 1 base and J by 3 bases, and 6 bases separated the two germline ends. The CDR3 covers 13 residues. Looked up from germline, CDR1 is LNHDA and CDR2 is SQIVND (reference sequence).

The rearrangement links TRBV28 to TRBJ2-1, with 7 bases identical to TRBD2. The CDR3 contains 16 residues. The V gene's germline CDR1 is MDHEN and CDR2 SYDVKM. V lost 6 bases to trimming and J lost 1 base; unmatched junction nucleotides: 9. The CDR3, as DNA: TGTGCCAGCAGATCTGCGGGAGAGAGGTCCTACAATGAGCAGTTCTTC. Amino acids: CASRSAGERSYNEQFF.

J is TRBJ1-1 and V is TRBV5-4, with 9 nucleotides matching TRBD1. Germline lookup yields CDR1 SGHNT and CDR2 YYREEE (reference sequence). After removal of 3 bases from V and 3 bases from J, the junction contained 12 bases not matched to a gene. The CDR3 is made up of 17 amino acids. CDR3 sequence reads: CASSSVIGQGYDTEAFF. The CDR3 DNA reads TGTGCCAGCAGCTCAGTCATCGGACAGGGGTATGACACTGAAGCTTTCTTT.

The chain joins TRBV5-1 to TRBJ1-2; possibly TRBD1 for D (5 bases). Germline V gene sequence: CDR1 SGHRS, CDR2 YFSETQ. The CDR3 is made up of 14 amino acids. V was trimmed by 4 bases and J by 4 bases, leaving 14 bases between them. CDR3 DNA: TGCGCCAGCAGCCTGGGGGACTTTACCTATGGCTACACCTTC. Residues: CASSLGDFTYGYTF. The full variable domain, its missing parts supplied by reference TRBV5-1 and TRBJ1-2, is KAGVTQTPRYLIKTRGQQVTLSCSPISGHRSVSWYQQTPGQGLQFLFEYFSETQRNKGNFPGRFSGRQFSNSRSEMNVSTLELGDSALYLCASSLGDFTYGYTFGSGTRLTVV.

The V and J genes are TRBV21-1 and TRBJ2-5; the DNA was not used to check the table's D call, TRBD2. TRBV21-1 is a recognized pseudogene. CDR3 length equals 16 residues. The CDR3 protein is CASSKGTSGAQETQYF. The CDR3 nucleotides read TGTGCCAGCAGCAAAGGGACTAGCGGGGCACAAGAGACCCAGTACTTC.

The rearrangement uses TRBV6-5 and TRBJ1-2, with no clear D. Per germline, CDR1 MNHEY and CDR2 SVGAGI. V lost 4 bases, J lost 4 bases, and 10 bases lay in between. This CDR3 has 13 amino acids. Here the CDR3 DNA reads TGTGCCAGCAGTTTCCAGCGAGTCTATGGCTACACCTTC. Encoded protein: CASSFQRVYGYTF.

This chain connects TRBV6-1 to TRBJ1-2; 7 bases are a match to TRBD1. CDR3 length equals 13 residues. The junction had 4 bases not matched to a gene; V was cut back by 6 bases and J by 3 bases. Germline CDR1 reads MNHNS; CDR2 reads SASEGT. The CDR3: CASSLTGDYGYTF. The CDR3 DNA reads as TGTGCCAGCAGCCTTACAGGGGACTATGGCTACACCTTC.

The rearrangement joins TRBV18 to TRBJ2-7; 8 positions agree with TRBD2. Germline-derived CDR1 and CDR2 are KGHSH and LQKENI. Trimming cost V 3 bases and J 6 bases; bases outside gene matches: 7. CDR3 length: 14 amino acids. The CDR3 nucleotides read TGTGCCAGCTCACCCCTGACTAGCGAAGGCGAGCAGTACTTC. Its translation: CASSPLTSEGEQYF.

The chain couples TRBV19 to TRBJ2-1, with D perhaps matching TRBD2 (7 bases). This CDR3 has 15 amino acids. V was trimmed by 3 bases and J by 3 bases, leaving 12 bases between them. Germline values: CDR1 LNHDA, CDR2 SQIVND (reference sequence). The CDR3 spells CASSIRGGIYNEQFF. The CDR3 DNA follows: TGTGCCAGTAGTATTCGCGGGGGCATCTACAATGAGCAGTTCTTC.

The chain carries TRBV10-3 and TRBJ1-1; the D gene is possibly TRBD1 (5 bases). Germline values: CDR1 ENHRY, CDR2 SYGVKD. Trimming shortened V by 2 bases and J by 4 bases, and 8 bases separated the two germline ends. The CDR3 consists of 13 residues. The CDR3 region has the DNA TGTGCCATCAGTGAGCAGGGTATCACTGAAGCTTTCTTT. This translates into CAISEQGITEAFF.

The chain joins TRBV6-5 to TRBJ1-1; D unclear. V dropped 3 bases and J dropped 7 bases, with 15 bases sitting between them. CDR1 is MNHEY, CDR2 SVGAGI, per germline. The CDR3 has 14 residues. The CDR3 region is CASSYSLGEIEAFF. The CDR3 coding sequence is TGTGCCAGCAGTTATTCCCTCGGAGAGATTGAAGCTTTCTTT.

The chain couples TRBV7-9 to TRBJ2-3; a weak D match, TRBD2 (7 bases). From germline, CDR1 is SEHNR and CDR2 FQNEAQ (reference sequence). The CDR3 consists of 17 residues. V was clipped by 1 base and J by 5 bases, with 19 bases between them. The CDR3 DNA reads as TGTGCCAGCAGCTTAGGATCCGGGGGGCACAGCGGAGATACGCAGTATTTT. Protein product: CASSLGSGGHSGDTQYF. The whole variable domain, filled in from reference TRBV7-9 and TRBJ2-3, reads DTGVSQNPRHKITKRGQNVTFRCDPISEHNRLYWYRQTLGQGPEFLTYFQNEAQLEKSRLLSDRFSAERPKGSFSTLEIQRTEQGDSAMYLCASSLGSGGHSGDTQYFGPGTRLTVL.

The V and J genes are TRBV27 and TRBJ2-7; 8 bases line up with TRBD1. The CDR3 is made up of 14 amino acids. Germline loops: CDR1 MNHEY, CDR2 SMNVEV (reference sequence). V was clipped by 0 bases and J by 10 bases; unmatched bases: 8. CDR3 residues: CASSLSRRTGFQYF. The DNA for the CDR3 is TGTGCCAGCAGTTTATCCAGAAGGACAGGGTTTCAGTACTTC.

V usage is TRBV5-8 and J usage is TRBJ1-1; D remains unclear. The CDR3 extends over 16 amino acids. V was trimmed by 5 bases and J by 4 bases, leaving 21 bases between them. Germline loops: CDR1 SGHTS, CDR2 YDEGEE. The CDR3, as DNA: TGTGCCAGCAGACACAGCATGCTCGGGGAAACCACTGAAGCTTTCTTT. Translating it yields CASRHSMLGETTEAFF.

This sequence joins TRBV5-7 and TRBJ2-3; no clear D. TRBV5-7 is assigned to the ORF class and has an uncertain function. Trimming took 5 bases from V and 4 from J, leaving 20 bases between them. The CDR3 covers 16 residues. Here the CDR3 DNA reads TGTGCCAGCAGTGCTGTGAGGCTAGGCCCCCCAGATACGCAGTATTTT. Protein: CASSAVRLGPPDTQYF.

The chain employs TRBV11-2 and TRBJ2-7, with TRBD1 identical over 9 bases. The CDR3 loop spans 15 amino acids. In germline, CDR1 is SGHAT, CDR2 FQNNGV. Losses at the gene ends were 4 bases for V and 2 bases for J; bases not matched to a gene: 6. Written as DNA, the CDR3 is TGTGCCAGCAGCTCGCCGGGACAGGGCACCTACGAGCAGTACTTC. The encoded protein is CASSSPGQGTYEQYF. Looking up the rest from reference TRBV11-2 and TRBJ2-7 gives the full variable domain: EAGVAQSPRYKIIEKRQSVAFWCNPISGHATLYWYQQILGQGPKLLIQFQNNGVVDDSQLPKDRFSAERLKGVDSTLKIQPAKLEDSAVYLCASSSPGQGTYEQYFGPGTRLTVT.

Comments on this clone: This CDR3 is also generated by other DNA sequences in the sample. The chain is built from TRBV19 and TRBJ2-5; 7 bases agree with TRBD2. CDR1 and CDR2 (germline): LNHDA, SQIVND (reference sequence). This CDR3 comprises 13 residues. J lost 4 bases, V lost 6 bases, and 5 bases had no gene match. The CDR3 region has the DNA TGTGCCAGTAGCATCAGGGAGGGAGAGACCCAGTACTTC. It encodes CASSIREGETQYF.

The V gene is TRBV11-2, the J gene TRBJ1-1; perhaps TRBD1 as D (5 bases). Germline V CDR1 and CDR2: SGHAT, FQNNGV. The CDR3 is 14 amino acids. V lost 6 bases, J lost 2 bases, and 13 bases lay in between. The CDR3 DNA follows: TGTGCCAGCAGGGGGGGTGAGGTAAACACTGAAGCTTTCTTT. Protein: CASRGGEVNTEAFF. Drawing the rest from reference TRBV11-2 and TRBJ1-1, the complete variable domain is EAGVAQSPRYKIIEKRQSVAFWCNPISGHATLYWYQQILGQGPKLLIQFQNNGVVDDSQLPKDRFSAERLKGVDSTLKIQPAKLEDSAVYLCASRGGEVNTEAFFGQGTRLTVV.

This clone was counted once. The rearrangement joins TRBV7-9 to TRBJ2-1, with 7 positions matching TRBD1. The J segment lost 9 bases and the V segment lost 5 bases, leaving 7 bases of the junction unmatched. This CDR3 contains 13 residues. Germline-derived CDR1 and CDR2 are SEHNR and FQNEAQ (reference sequence). The CDR3 loop is CASSPETGSEQFF. CDR3 DNA: TGTGCCAGCAGCCCCGAGACAGGGAGTGAGCAGTTCTTC.

This chain joins TRBV29-1 and TRBJ2-7; TRBD2 agrees at 8 bases. Germline CDR1 and CDR2: SQVTM and ANQGSEA. This CDR3 has 15 residues. V trimming: 7 bases; J trimming: 4 bases; junction bases outside the gene matches: 15. The CDR3 DNA is TGCAGCGCCCTTCTTCCGCGGGGGGTTTTTTACGAGCAGTACTTC. Residues: CSALLPRGVFYEQYF.

DNA for the CDR3: TGTGCCAGCAGCCCAATTACTAGCGGGAGGGTCGAGCAGTTCTTC. Translating it yields CASSPITSGRVEQFF. V is TRBV7-9 and J is TRBJ2-1, with TRBD2 matching 13 bases. Germline V CDR1 and CDR2: SEHNR, FQNEAQ (reference sequence). The V segment lost 5 bases and the J segment 10 bases; nucleotides outside the gene matches: 8. The CDR3 is made up of 15 amino acids.